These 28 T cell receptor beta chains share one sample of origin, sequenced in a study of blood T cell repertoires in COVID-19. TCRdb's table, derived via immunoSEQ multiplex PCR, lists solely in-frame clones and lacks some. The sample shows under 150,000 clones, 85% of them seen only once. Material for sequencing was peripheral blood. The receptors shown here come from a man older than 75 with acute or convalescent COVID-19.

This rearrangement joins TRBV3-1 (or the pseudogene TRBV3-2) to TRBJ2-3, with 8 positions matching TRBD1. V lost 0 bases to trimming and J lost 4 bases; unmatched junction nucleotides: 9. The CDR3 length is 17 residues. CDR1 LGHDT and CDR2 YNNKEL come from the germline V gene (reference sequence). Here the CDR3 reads CASSQDLATGVSDTQYF. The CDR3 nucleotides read TGTGCCAGCAGCCAAGATCTGGCGACAGGGGTTTCAGATACGCAGTATTTT.

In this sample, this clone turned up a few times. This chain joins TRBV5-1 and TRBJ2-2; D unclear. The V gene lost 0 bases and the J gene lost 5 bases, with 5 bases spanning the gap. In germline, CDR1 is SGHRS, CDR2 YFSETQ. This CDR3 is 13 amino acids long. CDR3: CASSLVITGELFF. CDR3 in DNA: TGCGCCAGCAGCTTGGTCATTACCGGGGAGCTGTTTTTT.

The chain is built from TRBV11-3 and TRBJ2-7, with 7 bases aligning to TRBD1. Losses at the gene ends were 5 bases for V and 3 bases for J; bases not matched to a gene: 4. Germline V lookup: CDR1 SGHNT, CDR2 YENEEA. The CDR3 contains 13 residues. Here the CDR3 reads CASSPGQSYEQYF. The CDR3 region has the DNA TGTGCCAGCAGCCCGGGACAGAGCTACGAGCAGTACTTC.

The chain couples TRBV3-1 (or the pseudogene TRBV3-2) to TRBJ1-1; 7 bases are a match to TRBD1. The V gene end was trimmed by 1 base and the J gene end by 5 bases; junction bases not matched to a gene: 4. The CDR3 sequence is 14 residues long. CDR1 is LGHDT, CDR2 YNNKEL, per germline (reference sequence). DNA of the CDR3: TGTGCCAGCAGCCAAGGGGGGACAGCAACTGAAGCTTTCTTT. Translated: CASSQGGTATEAFF.

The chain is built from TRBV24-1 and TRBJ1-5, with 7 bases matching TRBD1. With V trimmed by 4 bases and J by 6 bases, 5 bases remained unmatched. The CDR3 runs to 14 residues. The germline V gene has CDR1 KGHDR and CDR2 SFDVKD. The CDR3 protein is CATSETGFGQPQHF. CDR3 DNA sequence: TGTGCCACCAGTGAGACAGGGTTTGGTCAGCCCCAGCATTTT.

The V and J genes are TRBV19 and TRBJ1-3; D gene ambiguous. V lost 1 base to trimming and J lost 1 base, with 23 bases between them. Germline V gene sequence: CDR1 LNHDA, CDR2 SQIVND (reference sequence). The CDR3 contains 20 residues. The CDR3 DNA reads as TGTGCCAGTAGTATAGCTTTCGTGGTTGGAGGCTCAACTTCTGGAAACACCATATATTTT. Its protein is CASSIAFVVGGSTSGNTIYF.

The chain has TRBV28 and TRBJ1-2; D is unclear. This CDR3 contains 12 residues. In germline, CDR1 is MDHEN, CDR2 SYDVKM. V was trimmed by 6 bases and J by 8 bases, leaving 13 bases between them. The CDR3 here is CASSRYREGYTF. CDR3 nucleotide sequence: TGTGCCAGCAGCCGCTACCGGGAGGGCTACACCTTC.

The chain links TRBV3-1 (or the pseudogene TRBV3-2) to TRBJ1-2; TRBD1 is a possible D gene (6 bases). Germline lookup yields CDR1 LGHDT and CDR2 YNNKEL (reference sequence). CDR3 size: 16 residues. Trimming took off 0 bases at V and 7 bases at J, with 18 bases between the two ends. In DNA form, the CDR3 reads TGTGCCAGCAGCCAAGACCGGGGGGGGCGATGGAGTGGCTACACCTTC. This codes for CASSQDRGGRWSGYTF.

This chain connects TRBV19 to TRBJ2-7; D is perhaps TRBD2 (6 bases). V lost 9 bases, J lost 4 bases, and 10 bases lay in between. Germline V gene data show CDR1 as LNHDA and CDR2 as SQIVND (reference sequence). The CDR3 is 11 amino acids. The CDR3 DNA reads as TGTGCCAGCGGACTATATTACGAGCAGTACTTC. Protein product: CASGLYYEQYF.

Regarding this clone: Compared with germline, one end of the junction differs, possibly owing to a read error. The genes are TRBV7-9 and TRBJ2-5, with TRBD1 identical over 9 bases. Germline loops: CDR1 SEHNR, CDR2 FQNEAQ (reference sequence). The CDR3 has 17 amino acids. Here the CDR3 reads CASRLGTRTGAQETQYF. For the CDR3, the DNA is TGTGCCAGCCGCTTAGGTACGCGGACAGGGGCGCAAGAGACCCAGTACTTC. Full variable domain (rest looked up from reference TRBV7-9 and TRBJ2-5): DTGVSQNPRHKITKRGQNVTFRCDPISEHNRLYWYRQTLGQGPEFLTYFQNEAQLEKSRLLSDRFSAERPKGSFSTLEIQRTEQGDSAMYLCASRLGTRTGAQETQYFGPGTRLLVL.

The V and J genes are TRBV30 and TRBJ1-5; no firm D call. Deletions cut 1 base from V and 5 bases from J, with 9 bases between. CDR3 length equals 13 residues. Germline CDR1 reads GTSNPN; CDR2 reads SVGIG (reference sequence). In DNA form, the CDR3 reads TGTGCCTGGAGTGGGGCTCCGTATCAGCCCCAGCATTTT. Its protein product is CAWSGAPYQPQHF.

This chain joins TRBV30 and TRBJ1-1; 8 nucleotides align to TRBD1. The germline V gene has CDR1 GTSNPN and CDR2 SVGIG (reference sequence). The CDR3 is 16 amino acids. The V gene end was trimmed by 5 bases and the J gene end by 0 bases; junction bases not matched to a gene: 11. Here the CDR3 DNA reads TGTGCCTGGGTCGATACTCACAGGGGGATGAACACTGAAGCTTTCTTT. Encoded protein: CAWVDTHRGMNTEAFF.

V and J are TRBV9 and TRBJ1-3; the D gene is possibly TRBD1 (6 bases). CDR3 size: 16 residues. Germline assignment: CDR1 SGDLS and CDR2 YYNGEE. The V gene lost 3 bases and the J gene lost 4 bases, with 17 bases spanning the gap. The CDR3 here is CASSEGGGIAGNTIYF. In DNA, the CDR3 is TGTGCCAGCAGCGAGGGAGGGGGGATTGCGGGAAACACCATATATTTT. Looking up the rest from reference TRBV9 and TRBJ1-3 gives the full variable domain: DSGVTQTPKHLITATGQRVTLRCSPRSGDLSVYWYQQSLDQGLQFLIQYYNGEERAKGNILERFSAQQFPDLHSELNLSSLELGDSALYFCASSEGGGIAGNTIYFGEGSWLTVV.

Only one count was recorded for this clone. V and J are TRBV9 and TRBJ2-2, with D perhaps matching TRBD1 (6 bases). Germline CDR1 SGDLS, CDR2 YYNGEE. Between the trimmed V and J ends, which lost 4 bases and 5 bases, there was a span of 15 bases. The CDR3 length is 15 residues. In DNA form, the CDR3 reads TGTGCCAGCAGCCCGTCGAAAGACAGGACCGGGGAGCTGTTTTTT. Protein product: CASSPSKDRTGELFF. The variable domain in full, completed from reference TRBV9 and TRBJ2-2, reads DSGVTQTPKHLITATGQRVTLRCSPRSGDLSVYWYQQSLDQGLQFLIQYYNGEERAKGNILERFSAQQFPDLHSELNLSSLELGDSALYFCASSPSKDRTGELFFGEGSRLTVL.

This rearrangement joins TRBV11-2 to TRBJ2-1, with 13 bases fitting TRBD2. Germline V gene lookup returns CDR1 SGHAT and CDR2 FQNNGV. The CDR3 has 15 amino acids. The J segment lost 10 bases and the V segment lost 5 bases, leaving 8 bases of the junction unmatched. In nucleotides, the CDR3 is TGTGCCAGCAGCGCAACTAGCGGGGGGGCCGGGGAGCAGTTCTTC. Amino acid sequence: CASSATSGGAGEQFF.

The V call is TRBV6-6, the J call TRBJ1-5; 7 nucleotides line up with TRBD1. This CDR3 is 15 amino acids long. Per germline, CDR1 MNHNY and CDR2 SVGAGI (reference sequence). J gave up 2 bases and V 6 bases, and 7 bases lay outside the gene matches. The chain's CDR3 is CASSLLDRGNQPQHF. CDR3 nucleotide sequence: TGTGCCAGCAGCCTCCTAGACAGGGGCAATCAGCCCCAGCATTTT.

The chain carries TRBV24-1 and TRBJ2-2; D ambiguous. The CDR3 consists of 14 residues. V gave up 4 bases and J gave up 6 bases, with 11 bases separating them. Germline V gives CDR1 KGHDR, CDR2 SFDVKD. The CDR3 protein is CATSEPQSAGELFF. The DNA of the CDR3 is TGTGCCACCAGTGAGCCTCAATCGGCCGGGGAGCTGTTTTTT.

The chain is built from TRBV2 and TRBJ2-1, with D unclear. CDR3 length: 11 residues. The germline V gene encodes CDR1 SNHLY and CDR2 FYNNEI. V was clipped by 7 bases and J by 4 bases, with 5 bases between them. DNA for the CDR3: TGTGCCAGCACCCAGTACAATGAGCAGTTCTTC. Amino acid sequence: CASTQYNEQFF. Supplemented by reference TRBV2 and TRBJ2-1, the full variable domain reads EPEVTQTPSHQVTQMGQEVILRCVPISNHLYFYWYRQILGQKVEFLVSFYNNEISEKSEIFDDQFSVERPDGSNFTLKIRSTKLEDSAMYFCASTQYNEQFFGPGTRLTVL.

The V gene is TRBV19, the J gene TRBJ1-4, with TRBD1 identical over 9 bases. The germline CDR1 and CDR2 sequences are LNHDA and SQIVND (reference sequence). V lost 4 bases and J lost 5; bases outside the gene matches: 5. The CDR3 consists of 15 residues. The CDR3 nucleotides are TGTGCCAGTAGTACTACCGGGACAGGGAATGAAAAACTGTTTTTT. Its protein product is CASSTTGTGNEKLFF.

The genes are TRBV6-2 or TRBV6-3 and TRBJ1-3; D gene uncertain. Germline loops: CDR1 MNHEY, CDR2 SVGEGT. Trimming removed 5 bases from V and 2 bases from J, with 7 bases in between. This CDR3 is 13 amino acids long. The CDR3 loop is CASSRGTGNTIYF. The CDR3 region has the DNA TGTGCCAGCAGTCGGGGTACTGGAAACACCATATATTTT.

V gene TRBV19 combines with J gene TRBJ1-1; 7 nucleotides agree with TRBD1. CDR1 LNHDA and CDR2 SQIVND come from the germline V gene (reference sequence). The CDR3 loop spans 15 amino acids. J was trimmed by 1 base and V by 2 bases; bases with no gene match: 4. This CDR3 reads CASSITGATNTEAFF. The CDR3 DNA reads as TGTGCCAGTAGTATAACAGGGGCAACGAACACTGAAGCTTTCTTT.

CDR3 region: CSTTSGSSYNEQFF. The CDR3 DNA reads as TGCAGCACCACTAGCGGGAGCTCCTACAATGAGCAGTTCTTC. The chain employs TRBV29-1 and TRBJ2-1, with 11 nucleotides matching TRBD2. CDR1 and CDR2 (germline): SQVTM, ANQGSEA. Trimming at V came to 8 bases and at J to 0 bases, leaving 3 bases not matched to a gene. There are 14 residues in the CDR3.

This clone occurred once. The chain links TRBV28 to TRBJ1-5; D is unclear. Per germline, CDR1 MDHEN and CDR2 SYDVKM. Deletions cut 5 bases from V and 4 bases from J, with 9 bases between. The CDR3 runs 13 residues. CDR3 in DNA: TGTGCCAGCAGTCGTCCCGGTAATCAGCCCCAGCATTTT. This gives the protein CASSRPGNQPQHF.

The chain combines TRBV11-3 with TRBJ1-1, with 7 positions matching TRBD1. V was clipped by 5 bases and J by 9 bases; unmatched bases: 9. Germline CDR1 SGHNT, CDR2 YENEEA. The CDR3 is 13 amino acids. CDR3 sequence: CASSMLQGTKAFF. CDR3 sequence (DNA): TGTGCCAGCAGCATGTTACAGGGGACGAAAGCTTTCTTT. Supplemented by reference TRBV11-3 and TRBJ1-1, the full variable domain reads EAGVVQSPRYKIIEKKQPVAFWCNPISGHNTLYWYLQNLGQGPELLIRYENEEAVDDSQLPKDRFSAERLKGVDSTLKIQPAELGDSAVYLCASSMLQGTKAFFGQGTRLTVV.

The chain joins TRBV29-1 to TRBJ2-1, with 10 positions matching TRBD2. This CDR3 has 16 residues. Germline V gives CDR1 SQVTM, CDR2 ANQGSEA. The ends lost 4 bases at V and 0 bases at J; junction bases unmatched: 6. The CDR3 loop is CSVVLAGRSSYNEQFF. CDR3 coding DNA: TGCAGCGTTGTACTAGCGGGACGGAGCTCCTACAATGAGCAGTTCTTC.

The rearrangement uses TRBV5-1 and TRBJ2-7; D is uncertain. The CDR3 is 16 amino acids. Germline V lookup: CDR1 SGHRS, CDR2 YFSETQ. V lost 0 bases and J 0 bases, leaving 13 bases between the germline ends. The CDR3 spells CASSLGAGQSSYEQYF. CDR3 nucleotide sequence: TGCGCCAGCAGCTTGGGGGCTGGGCAGAGCTCCTACGAGCAGTACTTC.

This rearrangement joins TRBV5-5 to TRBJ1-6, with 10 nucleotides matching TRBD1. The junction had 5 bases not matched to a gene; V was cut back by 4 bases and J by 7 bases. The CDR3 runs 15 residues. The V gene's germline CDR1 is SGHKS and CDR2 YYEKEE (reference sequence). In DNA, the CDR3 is TGTGCCAGCAGCCCGTGGACAGGGGGAAATTCACCCCTCCACTTT. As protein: CASSPWTGGNSPLHF.

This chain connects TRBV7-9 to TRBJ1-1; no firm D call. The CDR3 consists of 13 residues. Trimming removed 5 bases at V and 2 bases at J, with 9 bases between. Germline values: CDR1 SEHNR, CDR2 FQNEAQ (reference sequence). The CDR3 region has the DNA TGTGCCAGCAGCCTAGTCCTTAACACTGAAGCTTTCTTT. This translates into CASSLVLNTEAFF.